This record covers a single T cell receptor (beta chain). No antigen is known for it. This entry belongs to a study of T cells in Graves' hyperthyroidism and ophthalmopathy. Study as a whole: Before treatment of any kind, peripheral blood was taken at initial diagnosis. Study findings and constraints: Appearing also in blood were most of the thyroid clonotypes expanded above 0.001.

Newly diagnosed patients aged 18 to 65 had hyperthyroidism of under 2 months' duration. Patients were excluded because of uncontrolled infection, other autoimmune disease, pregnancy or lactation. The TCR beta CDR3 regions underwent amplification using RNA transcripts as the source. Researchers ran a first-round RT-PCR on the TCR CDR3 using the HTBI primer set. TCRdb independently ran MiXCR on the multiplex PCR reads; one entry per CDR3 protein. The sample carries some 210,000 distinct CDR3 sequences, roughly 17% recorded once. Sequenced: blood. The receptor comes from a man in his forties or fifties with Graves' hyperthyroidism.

The CDR3 bases are TGCGCCAGCAGCTTGGACACAGCCGCGAACACTGAAGCTTTCTTT. It yields the protein CASSLDTAANTEAFF. The chain recombines TRBV5-1 with TRBJ1-1, with D unclear. The CDR3 has 15 residues. The V gene's germline CDR1 is SGHRS and CDR2 YFSETQ. The V end lost 0 bases, the J end lost 1 base, and 10 bases lay between the germline ends.